Below, 5 T cell receptor delta chains from the same sample are listed, as sequenced in a study of gamma-delta T cells after stem cell transplantation. TCRdb applied CATT to the RT-PCR reads for clone calling. The repertoire holds over a thousand delta-chain clones, 2.4% seen once, with over 25% in the top ten. Sequencing input: gamma-delta T cells. The receptors stem from a human donor. It is not recorded whose cells these are; they may come from a transplant donor.

About this clone itself: TCRdb's protein, taken from a much larger clone, differs from this DNA's translation at residue 6, likely owing to a read error; the protein displayed comes from the DNA. This chain uses TRDV2 with TRDJ1, with 13 nucleotides matching TRDD3. J was trimmed by 3 bases and V by 3 bases; bases with no gene match: 12. Germline CDR1 is GEAIGNYY and CDR2 is EKD. The CDR3 extends over 18 amino acids. The CDR3 sequence is CACDELILGDTVADKLIF. The CDR3 nucleotides read TGTGCCTGTGACGAGCTAATACTGGGGGATACGGTAGCCGATAAACTCATCTTT.

In this sample, this clone turned up a few times. The TCRdb protein, from a much larger clone, departs from this DNA's translation at residue 5, likely by read error; the protein shown derives from the DNA. This chain links TRDV2 with TRDJ1; 7 nucleotides match TRDD3. Per germline, CDR1 GEAIGNYY and CDR2 EKD. J was trimmed by 1 base and V by 3 bases; bases with no gene match: 16. The CDR3 consists of 18 residues. This CDR3 is CACDAVNSGGLTTDKLIF. CDR3 in DNA: TGTGCCTGTGACGCCGTCAATTCTGGGGGGCTAACCACCGATAAACTCATCTTT.

There are a few counts of this clone. This likely reflects a read error, since a far larger clone is one base away. The chain combines TRDV2 with TRDJ4; 11 nucleotides align to TRDD3. V was pared by 5 bases and J by 4 bases, with 23 bases of the junction left unmatched. Germline-derived CDR1 and CDR2 are GEAIGNYY and EKD. The CDR3 extends over 19 amino acids. DNA for the CDR3: TGTGCCTGTGGCGAAATCAATCTACTGGGGGATAAAGGCAGACAACCCCTGATCTTT. Amino acid sequence: CACGEINLLGDKGRQPLIF.

About this clone: TCRdb lists the protein of a much larger clone for this DNA, which differs at residue 3, so this is likely a read error; the protein given here is translated from the DNA itself. CDR3 protein: CAYDTLTPQDFEGDRYKLIF. The DNA of the CDR3 is TGTGCCTATGACACCCTAACCCCTCAAGACTTCGAGGGGGATCGTTATAAACTCATCTTT. V is TRDV2 and J is TRDJ1, with 7 bases that match TRDD3. CDR1 GEAIGNYY and CDR2 EKD come from the germline V gene. The CDR3 consists of 20 residues.

This clone turned up a few times. The protein that TCRdb holds for this DNA derives from a much larger clone and differs from the translated DNA at residue 10, which likely indicates a read error; the protein shown here is translated from the DNA. The rearrangement joins TRDV2 to TRDJ1; 11 nucleotides agree with TRDD3. The CDR3 is 17 residues long. V shed 3 bases and J 1 base; nucleotides not matched to a gene: 9. Looked up from germline, CDR1 is GEAIGNYY and CDR2 is EKD. The CDR3, as DNA: TGTGCCTGTGACGCATTGGGGGATACGGCCGGCACCGATAAACTCATCTTT. Its translation: CACDALGDTAGTDKLIF.